This T cell receptor (beta chain) was obtained from a study of blood T cells in healthy people across ages. At least 6.5 million PBMCs were isolated per sample. Then a second PCR, running roughly 7 to 11 cycles, was carried out with a sample-barcoded 5' primer and a J-beta primer mix. MiXCR was run by TCRdb on the 5' RACE reads, yielding one entry per CDR3 protein. The profile shows under 1,000,000 distinct CDR3 sequences, under 40% of them singletons. From germline, CDR1 is KGHDR and CDR2 SFDVKD. The length of the CDR3 is 15 residues. Trimming removed 5 bases at V and 11 bases at J, with 23 bases between.

The chain is built from TRBV24-1 and TRBJ2-5; possibly TRBD1 for D (6 bases). The TCR originated in a young man in good health. What was sequenced was blood. CDR3 protein: CATSAEGHNNNEQYF. CDR3 in DNA: TGTGCCACCAGTGCAGAGGGACACAATAACAATGAGCAGTACTTC.